This passage covers 10 T cell receptor beta chains from one sample sequenced in a study of shared clonotypes between healthy human individuals (dated by TCRdb to about 2020). The receptor library was made with the immunoSEQ multiplex PCR assay. TCRdb retrieved this table from immuneACCESS and kept in-frame rearrangements only. Not all clones are present; in checked studies, unresolved V genes account for under half, and no reason is known for the remainder. Within this sample are 950,000 to 1,100,000 clones, with about 75% of them counted one time only. The ten largest clones represent roughly 1.4% of the sample. Input material: memory CD4+ T cells sorted from blood. What the cell subset or site label conveys for this sample: CD45RA-negative fraction. The source is a young man in good health.

The genes are TRBV5-6 and TRBJ1-1; 8 bases align to TRBD1. This CDR3 is 16 amino acids long. J was trimmed by 10 bases and V by 2 bases; bases with no gene match: 16. CDR1 and CDR2 from the germline V gene are SGHDT and YYEEEE. DNA of the CDR3: TGTGCCAGCAGCTTTTCCCCAGGGGGCGCGGGTCGGAGAGCTTTCTTT. Translated: CASSFSPGGAGRRAFF.

The chain couples TRBV6-6 to TRBJ2-7; 9 bases align to TRBD2. The CDR3 is made up of 13 amino acids. Trimming cost V 6 bases and J 0 bases; bases outside gene matches: 0. The germline gives CDR1 MNHNY, CDR2 SVGAGI (reference sequence). As DNA, the CDR3 is TGTGCCAGCAGGCGGGAGGGCTCCTACGAGCAGTACTTC. It translates to CASRREGSYEQYF.

V gene TRBV5-5 combines with J gene TRBJ1-2; 7 positions agree with TRBD1. This CDR3 spans 15 amino acids. V lost 2 bases and J lost 5; bases outside the gene matches: 9. Germline values: CDR1 SGHKS, CDR2 YYEKEE (reference sequence). As DNA, the CDR3 is TGTGCCAGCAGCTTAGGGGGCGATTCCATTTATGGCTACACCTTC. Protein: CASSLGGDSIYGYTF.

The chain joins TRBV10-3 to TRBJ2-2; 7 nucleotides line up with TRBD1. The germline V gene encodes CDR1 ENHRY and CDR2 SYGVKD. V trimming: 7 bases; J trimming: 5 bases; junction bases outside the gene matches: 4. The length of the CDR3 is 13 residues. CDR3 amino acids: CAITLTGTGELFF. CDR3 nucleotide sequence: TGTGCCATCACCTTGACAGGGACCGGGGAGCTGTTTTTT.

Comments on this clone: At the DNA level, this CDR3 is encoded by other sequences in the same sample as well. The chain recombines TRBV7-2 with TRBJ1-1; 9 nucleotides align to TRBD1. J was trimmed by 5 bases and V by 3 bases; bases with no gene match: 4. The CDR3 extends over 14 amino acids. CDR1 is SGHTA and CDR2 is FQGNSA in the germline V gene. The CDR3 sequence is CASSFTGGGTEAFF. The CDR3 DNA reads TGTGCCAGCAGCTTCACAGGGGGCGGGACTGAAGCTTTCTTT.

J is TRBJ1-4 and V is TRBV25-1, with 7 nucleotides matching TRBD1. Germline CDR1 reads MGHDK; CDR2 reads SYGVNS. Trimming at V came to 3 bases and at J to 8 bases, leaving 12 bases not matched to a gene. CDR3 size: 16 residues. CDR3 residues: CASSETLQGRKEKLFF. The CDR3 nucleotides read TGTGCCAGCAGTGAGACCCTACAGGGGCGGAAGGAAAAACTGTTTTTT.

The rearrangement joins TRBV2 to TRBJ2-1, with D perhaps TRBD2 (6 bases). Germline CDR1 is SNHLY and CDR2 is FYNNEI. The CDR3 has 14 amino acids. Trimming cost V 8 bases and J 0 bases, with 11 bases left between them. In DNA form, the CDR3 reads TGTGCCAGCTCCGAGCGGGTCTCCTACAATGAGCAGTTCTTC. This encodes CASSERVSYNEQFF.

The chain is built from TRBV7-2 and TRBJ1-5; 7 bases agree with TRBD1. J lost 6 bases, V lost 1 base, and 9 bases had no gene match. The CDR3 loop spans 16 amino acids. Germline CDR1 is SGHTA and CDR2 is FQGNSA. The CDR3 spells CASSLEQGGLGQPQHF. In nucleotides, the CDR3 is TGTGCCAGCAGCTTAGAACAAGGGGGCCTGGGTCAGCCCCAGCATTTT.

Only a few counts were recorded for this clone. V gene TRBV19 combines with J gene TRBJ2-1; tentatively, D is TRBD2 (6 bases). Germline V gene data show CDR1 as LNHDA and CDR2 as SQIVND (reference sequence). The CDR3 is made up of 16 amino acids. Trimming cost V 5 bases and J 5 bases, with 19 bases left between them. The CDR3, as DNA: TGTGCCAGTAGTGCAAATCTAGCGTACTTAAACAATGAGCAGTTCTTC. This gives the protein CASSANLAYLNNEQFF.

This chain joins TRBV6-5 and TRBJ2-5; D may match TRBD1 or TRBD2 (5 bases each). Germline CDR1 MNHEY, CDR2 SVGAGI. The V gene lost 5 bases and the J gene lost 4 bases, with 17 bases spanning the gap. The CDR3 totals 15 residues. The CDR3 region is CASSHDGGGGETQYF. CDR3 DNA: TGTGCCAGCAGTCACGATGGGGGTGGAGGAGAGACCCAGTACTTC.